One and the same sample provided the 29 T cell receptor beta chains below, sequenced in a study of T cell changes during pregnancy in multiple sclerosis. The data were produced by immunoSEQ multiplex PCR, yet TCRdb's version contains in-frame clones alone and is incomplete. The top ten hold 0.78% of the sample, which has 90,000 to 120,000 clones, approximately 90% seen once. The sample here was peripheral blood, taken in the third trimester of pregnancy. The receptor set was obtained from a female donor in good health, enrolled as a control in a pregnancy study.

The rearrangement uses TRBV19 and TRBJ1-5, with 8 bases matching TRBD1. V gave up 1 base and J gave up 0 bases; unmatched junction bases: 14. The CDR3 is 20 residues long. Germline values: CDR1 LNHDA, CDR2 SQIVND (reference sequence). The CDR3 reads CASSIGFEQGGFYSNQPQHF. CDR3 in DNA: TGTGCCAGTAGTATAGGGTTTGAACAGGGGGGATTTTATAGCAATCAGCCCCAGCATTTT.

The genes are TRBV29-1 and TRBJ1-1, with 7 bases identical to TRBD1. The CDR3 runs 14 residues. Unmatched junction bases numbered 7, after V lost 4 bases and J lost 2 bases. CDR1 and CDR2 (germline): SQVTM, ANQGSEA. CDR3 coding DNA: TGCAGCGTTGTTTCGGGACAGCCTAACACTGAAGCTTTCTTT. Translating it yields CSVVSGQPNTEAFF.

This sequence joins TRBV4-1 and TRBJ1-6; TRBD1 matches 10 bases. V shed 0 bases, J shed 8 bases, and the junction held 7 bases outside the gene matches. Germline V gene lookup returns CDR1 MGHRA and CDR2 YSYEKL. There are 17 residues in the CDR3. CDR3 in DNA: TGCGCCAGCAGCCAAGATCCCACGGGACAGGGGTATTCACCCCTCCACTTT. Protein sequence: CASSQDPTGQGYSPLHF.

The chain carries TRBV6-5 and TRBJ1-2, with D possibly matching TRBD1 (6 bases). The germline CDR1 and CDR2 sequences are MNHEY and SVGAGI. The length of the CDR3 is 15 residues. Trimming took off 6 bases at V and 3 bases at J, with 17 bases between the two ends. CDR3 nucleotide sequence: TGTGCCAGCAGCTCTATGACTGGACAGCACTATGGCTACACCTTC. This encodes CASSSMTGQHYGYTF.

The chain uses TRBV12-5 and TRBJ2-1; 10 bases line up with TRBD1. Germline CDR1 is LGHNT and CDR2 is FRNRAP. V lost 1 base and J lost 7; bases outside the gene matches: 10. There are 17 residues in the CDR3. The CDR3 spells CASGLGNQWDRGNEQFF. In nucleotides, the CDR3 is TGTGCTAGTGGTTTGGGGAACCAATGGGACAGGGGAAATGAGCAGTTCTTC.

This chain connects TRBV19 to TRBJ2-7, with 9 bases that match TRBD1. This CDR3 has 14 amino acids. V lost 7 bases, J lost 2 bases, and 6 bases stayed unmatched. CDR1 and CDR2 (germline): LNHDA, SQIVND (reference sequence). CDR3 sequence (DNA): TGTGCCAGTAACTCCGGGACAGGGACCTACGAGCAGTACTTC. It encodes CASNSGTGTYEQYF.

The rearrangement joins TRBV7-9 to TRBJ1-1; the D is unclear. V lost 6 bases and J 8 bases, leaving 19 bases between the germline ends. The CDR3 consists of 14 residues. Germline V gene data show CDR1 as SEHNR and CDR2 as FQNEAQ (reference sequence). CDR3 protein: CASSTGRSSLEAFF. The DNA of the CDR3 is TGTGCCAGCAGTACCGGCAGATCTAGTCTCGAAGCTTTCTTT.

This chain uses TRBV2 with TRBJ2-1; D not resolved. Germline V gene sequence: CDR1 SNHLY, CDR2 FYNNEI. This CDR3 is 15 amino acids long. Between the trimmed V and J ends, which lost 3 bases and 6 bases, there was a span of 15 bases. The CDR3 bases are TGTGCCAGCAGTGACTATGAAAGGAAGCGCAATGAGCAGTTCTTC. This gives the protein CASSDYERKRNEQFF.

The chain has TRBV6-5 and TRBJ2-7; 7 positions agree with TRBD1. Unmatched junction bases numbered 7, after V lost 4 bases and J lost 1 base. Germline CDR1 and CDR2: MNHEY and SVGAGI. The CDR3 has 15 residues. CDR3 loop: CASSSLYRGSYEQYF. As DNA, the CDR3 is TGTGCCAGCAGTTCCCTATACAGGGGTTCCTACGAGCAGTACTTC.

This clone was recorded only once. The chain employs TRBV2 and TRBJ2-1; 11 bases are shared with TRBD2. CDR3 length: 15 residues. V lost 4 bases, J lost 7 bases, and 6 bases stayed unmatched. Looked up from germline, CDR1 is SNHLY and CDR2 is FYNNEI. The CDR3, as DNA: TGTGCCAGCAGTGCGGAACTAGCGGGGGTGAATGAGCAGTTCTTC. This gives the protein CASSAELAGVNEQFF.

The chain combines TRBV4-1 with TRBJ2-7; D possibly corresponds to TRBD2 (6 bases). Germline CDR1 is MGHRA and CDR2 is YSYEKL. V was cut by 2 bases and J by 2 bases, with 13 bases left in between. This CDR3 is built from 15 residues. This CDR3 reads CASSQLVAGTYEQYF. The CDR3, as DNA: TGCGCCAGCAGCCAACTTGTCGCGGGGACCTACGAGCAGTACTTC.

The V and J genes are TRBV7-9 and TRBJ1-1; no firm D call. V lost 11 bases, J lost 4 bases, and 8 bases lay in between. The V gene's germline CDR1 is SEHNR and CDR2 FQNEAQ (reference sequence). The CDR3 length is 10 residues. The CDR3 region is CAHEVTEAFF. The DNA of the CDR3 is TGTGCCCATGAGGTCACTGAAGCTTTCTTT.

The J gene is TRBJ1-1, the V gene TRBV18; 9 positions match TRBD1. From germline, CDR1 is KGHSH and CDR2 LQKENI. V lost 6 bases to trimming and J lost 9 bases; unmatched junction nucleotides: 8. The CDR3 length is 13 residues. CDR3 DNA: TGTGCCAGCTCCGGGACAGGGCTTTCTCAAGCTTTCTTT. Amino acids: CASSGTGLSQAFF.

The rearrangement uses TRBV19 and TRBJ1-2; a possible D gene is TRBD1 (5 bases). CDR3 length equals 12 residues. Trimming left V 3 bases short and J 8 bases short, with 10 bases between. In germline, CDR1 is LNHDA, CDR2 SQIVND (reference sequence). For the CDR3, the DNA is TGTGCCAGTAGTATCGGGGGAATCGGCTACACCTTC. Translating gives CASSIGGIGYTF.

This chain uses TRBV4-2 with TRBJ1-1; unclear D gene. CDR1 LGHNA and CDR2 YNFKEQ come from the germline V gene. Between the trimmed V and J ends, which lost 3 bases and 6 bases, there was a span of 23 bases. The CDR3 consists of 17 residues. CDR3: CASSQQTSSVPIAEAFF. CDR3 sequence (DNA): TGTGCCAGCAGCCAGCAAACTTCCAGCGTTCCTATCGCTGAAGCTTTCTTT.

The chain recombines TRBV30 with TRBJ2-5; no clear D gene. This CDR3 has 12 amino acids. Germline V gene lookup returns CDR1 GTSNPN and CDR2 SVGIG (reference sequence). The V and J ends lost 2 bases and 5 bases respectively, with 9 bases between them. This CDR3 reads CAWSKAGETQYF. CDR3 bases: TGTGCCTGGAGTAAGGCCGGGGAGACCCAGTACTTC.

The CDR3 region is CASNWGQSNSPLHF. Here the CDR3 DNA reads TGTGCCAGCAACTGGGGCCAGTCTAATTCACCCCTCCACTTT. The chain joins TRBV6-6 to TRBJ1-6, with a possible D match to TRBD1 (5 bases). The germline V gene has CDR1 MNHNY and CDR2 SVGAGI (reference sequence). This CDR3 region has 14 residues. Between the trimmed V and J ends, which lost 7 bases and 6 bases, there was a span of 13 bases.

The V and J genes are TRBV15 and TRBJ1-2, with D possibly TRBD1 on 5 matching bases. The CDR3 has 14 amino acids. Germline CDR1 is LNHNV and CDR2 is YYDKDF (reference sequence). V lost 0 bases to trimming and J lost 9 bases, with 14 bases between them. CDR3 protein: CATSRDIGRDRYTF. The CDR3 DNA follows: TGTGCCACCAGCAGAGATATCGGCAGGGATCGCTACACCTTC.

The rearrangement links TRBV7-2 to TRBJ1-6; TRBD1 matches at 8 bases. The V and J ends lost 5 bases and 4 bases, in that order; junction bases with no gene match: 13. There are 18 residues in the CDR3. The germline CDR1 and CDR2 sequences are SGHTA and FQGNSA. The CDR3 region is CASSPRGNRGLYNSPLHF. CDR3 DNA: TGTGCCAGCAGCCCAAGAGGTAACAGGGGGTTGTATAATTCACCCCTCCACTTT.

With regard to this clone: The junction shows a germline mismatch at one end, possibly a read error. This chain uses TRBV19 with TRBJ2-2; maybe TRBD1 (6 bases). From germline, CDR1 is LNHDA and CDR2 SQIVND (reference sequence). CDR3 length: 14 amino acids. The chain's CDR3 is CASSMLGGTGELFF. In DNA form, the CDR3 reads TGTGCCAGCAGTATGCTAGGGGGCACCGGGGAGCTGTTTTTT. The full variable domain, its missing parts supplied by reference TRBV19 and TRBJ2-2, is DGGITQSPKYLFRKEGQNVTLSCEQNLNHDAMYWYRQDPGQGLRLIYYSQIVNDFQKGDIAEGYSVSREKKESFPLTVTSAQKNPTAFYLCASSMLGGTGELFFGEGSRLTVL.

V is TRBV6-5 and J is TRBJ2-4; 9 bases line up with TRBD1. CDR3 size: 15 residues. Germline assignment: CDR1 MNHEY and CDR2 SVGAGI. Losses at the gene ends were 4 bases for V and 9 bases for J; bases not matched to a gene: 10. The CDR3 reads CASSFFLDRGGIQYF. CDR3 nucleotides: TGTGCCAGCAGTTTTTTTCTTGACAGGGGGGGCATTCAGTACTTC.

This chain joins TRBV7-2 and TRBJ2-3; D not resolved. V was clipped by 5 bases and J by 4 bases, with 10 bases between them. Germline lookup yields CDR1 SGHTA and CDR2 FQGNSA. The CDR3 is made up of 13 amino acids. The CDR3 DNA is TGTGCCAGCAGCCCACAGAGCTCAGATACGCAGTATTTT. Encoded protein: CASSPQSSDTQYF.

The rearrangement uses TRBV5-6 and TRBJ2-5; 7 bases are a match to TRBD1. The V and J ends lost 4 bases and 5 bases, in that order; junction bases with no gene match: 23. The CDR3 runs to 19 residues. Germline V gives CDR1 SGHDT, CDR2 YYEEEE. The CDR3 bases are TGTGCCAGCAGCCTGCAAACACTACCTTTACAAGACAGGGCTGAGACCCAGTACTTC. It yields the protein CASSLQTLPLQDRAETQYF.

V gene TRBV7-3 combines with J gene TRBJ2-5; 11 bases align to TRBD2. In germline, CDR1 is SGHTA, CDR2 FQGTGA. There are 15 residues in the CDR3. Unmatched junction bases numbered 10, after V lost 5 bases and J lost 8 bases. The CDR3: CASSPIAGGATTQYF. CDR3 nucleotides: TGTGCCAGCAGCCCCATAGCGGGGGGGGCGACCACCCAGTACTTC.

The genes are TRBV7-9 and TRBJ1-5, with 12 positions matching TRBD1. The CDR3 covers 18 residues. CDR1 is SEHNR, CDR2 FQNEAQ, per germline (reference sequence). Trimming took 8 bases from V and 0 from J; bases not matched to a gene: 11. CDR3: CASPNRDRGLFSNQPQHF. Here the CDR3 DNA reads TGTGCCAGCCCCAACCGGGACAGGGGGCTCTTTAGCAATCAGCCCCAGCATTTT.

The chain uses TRBV7-2 and TRBJ2-2; 9 positions agree with TRBD1. Per the germline V gene, CDR1 is SGHTA and CDR2 is FQGNSA. CDR3 length: 15 residues. Trimming took 5 bases from V and 4 from J; bases not matched to a gene: 5. CDR3 amino acids: CASSQTGGGTGELFF. The CDR3 DNA reads as TGTGCCAGCAGCCAGACAGGGGGTGGCACCGGGGAGCTGTTTTTT.

The chain links TRBV6-4 to TRBJ2-1, with 8 bases matching TRBD2. With V trimmed by 3 bases and J by 5 bases, 3 bases remained unmatched. The CDR3 sequence is 14 residues long. Germline CDR1 reads MRHNA; CDR2 reads SNTAGT. CDR3 bases: TGTGCCAGCAGTGAGGCTAGCGGGCACAATGAGCAGTTCTTC. This sequence encodes CASSEASGHNEQFF.

The rearrangement joins TRBV7-9 to TRBJ1-1; 9 bases align to TRBD1. Trimming took 2 bases from V and 4 from J; bases not matched to a gene: 2. The CDR3 has 14 residues. Germline-derived CDR1 and CDR2 are SEHNR and FQNEAQ (reference sequence). CDR3 coding DNA: TGTGCCAGCAGCTTAAGGACAGGGGCCACTGAAGCTTTCTTT. Translation gives CASSLRTGATEAFF. Combining the CDR3 with reference TRBV7-9 and TRBJ1-1 gives the whole variable domain DTGVSQNPRHKITKRGQNVTFRCDPISEHNRLYWYRQTLGQGPEFLTYFQNEAQLEKSRLLSDRFSAERPKGSFSTLEIQRTEQGDSAMYLCASSLRTGATEAFFGQGTRLTVV.

The rearrangement uses TRBV6-1 and TRBJ1-2; the D gene is possibly TRBD1 (5 bases). The CDR3 is 14 residues long. V was cut by 0 bases and J by 4 bases, with 9 bases left in between. Germline-derived CDR1 and CDR2 are MNHNS and SASEGT. CDR3 sequence (DNA): TGTGCCAGCAGTGAAGCTCAGGGCGGCTATGGCTACACCTTC. It codes for CASSEAQGGYGYTF.